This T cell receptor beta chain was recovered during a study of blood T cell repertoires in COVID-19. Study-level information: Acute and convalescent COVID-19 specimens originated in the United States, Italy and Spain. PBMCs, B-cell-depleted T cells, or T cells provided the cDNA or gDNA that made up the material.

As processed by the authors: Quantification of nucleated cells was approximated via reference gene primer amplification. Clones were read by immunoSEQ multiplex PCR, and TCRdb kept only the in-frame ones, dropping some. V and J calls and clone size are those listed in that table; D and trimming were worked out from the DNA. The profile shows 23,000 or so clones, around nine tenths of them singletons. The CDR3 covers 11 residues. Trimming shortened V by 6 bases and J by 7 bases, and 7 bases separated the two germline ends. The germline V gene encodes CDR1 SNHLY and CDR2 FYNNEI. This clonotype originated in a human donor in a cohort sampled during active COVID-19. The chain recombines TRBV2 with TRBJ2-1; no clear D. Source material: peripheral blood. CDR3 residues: CASSLQNEQFF. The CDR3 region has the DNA TGTGCCAGCAGCCTTCAGAATGAGCAGTTCTTC.